This is a list of T cell receptor beta chains from one sample in a study of shared clonotypes between healthy human individuals. Clones were read by immunoSEQ multiplex PCR, and TCRdb kept only the in-frame ones, dropping some. The sample has 2 million to 2.5 million clones, almost 96% seen once. The sample taken for sequencing was naive CD4+ T cells sorted from blood. These receptors were obtained from a man aged 18 to 29 in good health. The CDR3 runs from the conserved cysteine through the conserved F or W. The order of the fields is clone size, J gene, V gene, D gene, CDR3 DNA, CDR3 protein. D genes are given only for firm matches. Some rows have no size entry. The others give once, few or many, or a class for an expanded clone.

>NA|TRBJ1-4|TRBV6-5|NA
TGTGCCAGCAGCTCAACACCGGACCGAGGACTGTTTTTT
CASSSTPDRGLFF
>NA|TRBJ1-5|TRBV15|NA
TGTGCCACCAGCAGAGATGGGGAGGGGCGCAAGCCCCAGCATTTT
CATSRDGEGRKPQHF
>NA|TRBJ2-1|TRBV7-6|TRBD2
TGTGCCAGCAGCTTACGTCTAGCGGGGGACGGCTCCTACAATGAGCAGTTCTTC
CASSLRLAGDGSYNEQFF
>NA|TRBJ2-3|TRBV6-1|NA
TGTGCCAGCAGTCGCGCGGGCGGCTCAGATACGCAGTATTTT
CASSRAGGSDTQYF
>NA|TRBJ2-3|TRBV29-1|TRBD1
TGCAGCGTCCCCCCGACAGGGGCCAACACAGATACGCAGTATTTT
CSVPPTGANTDTQYF
>NA|TRBJ1-1|TRBV28|NA
TGTGCCAGCATACGACAGCCGAACACTGAAGCTTTCTTT
CASIRQPNTEAFF
>NA|TRBJ1-3|TRBV4-2|NA
TGTGCCAGCAGCCCTCGCCCGGGGACCGACCGACCGCTCTCTGGAAACACCATATATTTT
CASSPRPGTDRPLSGNTIYF
>NA|TRBJ1-1|TRBV7-9|NA
TGTGCCAGCAGCTTGGGTCAATGGGCTGAAGCTTTCTTT
CASSLGQWAEAFF
>few|TRBJ1-6|TRBV9|NA
TGTGCCAGCAGCGTCGGAACATTCAATTCACCCCTCCACTTT
CASSVGTFNSPLHF
>NA|TRBJ2-5|TRBV7-9|TRBD2
TGTGCCAGCAGCTTACGGGGATCAGGGACCTCGGGGGGGACCCAGTACTTC
CASSLRGSGTSGGTQYF
>NA|TRBJ1-6|TRBV6-5|NA
TGTGCCAGCAGTTACTCCGACCGTCTAGATTCACCCCTCCACTTT
CASSYSDRLDSPLHF
>NA|TRBJ1-1|TRBV4-3|NA
TGCGCCAGCAGCCAAGCCCTCAACCAGCCGAACACTGAAGCTTTCTTT
CASSQALNQPNTEAFF
>NA|TRBJ1-2|TRBV5-6|NA
TGTGCCAGCAGCTTGGCCTCTTTTGGGGTTTCCTATGGCTACACCTTC
CASSLASFGVSYGYTF
>NA|TRBJ1-4|TRBV5-1|TRBD1
TGCGCCAGCAGCTTGAAGGGGGCTTTCAATGAAAAACTGTTTTTT
CASSLKGAFNEKLFF
>NA|TRBJ2-7|TRBV12-1|NA
TGTGCCAGCAGCTCCTACGAGCAGTACTTC
CASSSYEQYF
>NA|TRBJ1-5|TRBV6-7|NA
TGTGCCAGCAGTTACTCGAGCAGGGGCAATCAGCCCCAGCATTTT
CASSYSSRGNQPQHF